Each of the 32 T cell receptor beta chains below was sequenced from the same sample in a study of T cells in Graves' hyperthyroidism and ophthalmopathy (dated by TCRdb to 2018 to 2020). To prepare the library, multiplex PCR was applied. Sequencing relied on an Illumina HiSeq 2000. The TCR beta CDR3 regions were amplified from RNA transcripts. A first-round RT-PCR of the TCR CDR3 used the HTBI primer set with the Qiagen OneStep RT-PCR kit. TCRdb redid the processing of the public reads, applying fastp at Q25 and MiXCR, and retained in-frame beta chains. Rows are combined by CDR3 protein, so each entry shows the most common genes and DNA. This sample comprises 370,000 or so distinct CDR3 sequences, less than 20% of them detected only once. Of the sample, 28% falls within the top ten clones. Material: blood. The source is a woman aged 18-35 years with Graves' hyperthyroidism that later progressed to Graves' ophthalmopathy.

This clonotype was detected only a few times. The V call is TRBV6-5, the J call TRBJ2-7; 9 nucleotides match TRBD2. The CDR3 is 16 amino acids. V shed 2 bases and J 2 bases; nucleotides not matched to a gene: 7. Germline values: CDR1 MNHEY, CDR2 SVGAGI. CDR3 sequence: CASSYPTGLAAYEQYF. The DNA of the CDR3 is TGTGCCAGCAGTTACCCTACGGGACTAGCAGCCTACGAGCAGTACTTC.

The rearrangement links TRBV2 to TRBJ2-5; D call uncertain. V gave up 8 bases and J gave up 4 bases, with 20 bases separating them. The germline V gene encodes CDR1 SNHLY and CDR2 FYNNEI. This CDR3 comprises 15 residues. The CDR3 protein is CASSVRTPSRETQYF. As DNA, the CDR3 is TGTGCCAGCTCAGTCAGGACCCCCAGCAGAGAGACCCAGTACTTC.

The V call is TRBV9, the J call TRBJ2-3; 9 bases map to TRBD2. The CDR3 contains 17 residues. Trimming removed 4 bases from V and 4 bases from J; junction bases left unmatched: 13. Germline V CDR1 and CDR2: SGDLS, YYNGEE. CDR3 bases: TGTGCCAGCAGCCCCCGGGCCTGGCGGGAGGGTTCAGATACGCAGTATTTT. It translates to CASSPRAWREGSDTQYF. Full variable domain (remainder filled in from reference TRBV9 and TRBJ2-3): DSGVTQTPKHLITATGQRVTLRCSPRSGDLSVYWYQQSLDQGLQFLIQYYNGEERAKGNILERFSAQQFPDLHSELNLSSLELGDSALYFCASSPRAWREGSDTQYFGPGTRLTVL.

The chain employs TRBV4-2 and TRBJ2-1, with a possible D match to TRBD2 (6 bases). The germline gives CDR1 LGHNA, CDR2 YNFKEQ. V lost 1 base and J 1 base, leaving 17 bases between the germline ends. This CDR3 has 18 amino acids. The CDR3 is CASSQARRERTSYNEQFF. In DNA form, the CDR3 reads TGTGCCAGCAGCCAAGCGAGACGGGAGCGAACATCCTACAATGAGCAGTTCTTC.

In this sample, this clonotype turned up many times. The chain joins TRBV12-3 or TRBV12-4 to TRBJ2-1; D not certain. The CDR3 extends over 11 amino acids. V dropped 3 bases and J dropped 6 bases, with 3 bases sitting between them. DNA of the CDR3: TGTGCCAGCAGTTTCATCAATGAGCAGTTCTTC. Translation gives CASSFINEQFF.

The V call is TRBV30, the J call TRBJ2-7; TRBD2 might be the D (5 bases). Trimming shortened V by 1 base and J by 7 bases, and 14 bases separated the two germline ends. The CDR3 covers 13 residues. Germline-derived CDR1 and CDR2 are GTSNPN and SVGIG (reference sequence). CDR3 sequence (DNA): TGTGCCTGGAGTGGAAGCGGCCTGGGGGAGCAGTACTTC. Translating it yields CAWSGSGLGEQYF.

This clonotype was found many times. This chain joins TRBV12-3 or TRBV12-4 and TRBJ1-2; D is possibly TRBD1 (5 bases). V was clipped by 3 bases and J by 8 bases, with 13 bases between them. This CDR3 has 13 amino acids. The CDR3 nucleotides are TGTGCCAGCAGTTTTTCGGGCAGGGACGGCTACACCTTC. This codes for CASSFSGRDGYTF.

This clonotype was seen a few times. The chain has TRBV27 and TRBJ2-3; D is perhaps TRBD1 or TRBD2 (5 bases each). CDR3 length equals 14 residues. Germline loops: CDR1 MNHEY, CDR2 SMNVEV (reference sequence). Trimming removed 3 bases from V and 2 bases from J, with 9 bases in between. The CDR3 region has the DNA TGTGCCAGCAGTTTCCTCGGGACCACAGATACGCAGTATTTT. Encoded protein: CASSFLGTTDTQYF.

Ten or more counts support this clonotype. Written as DNA, the CDR3 is TGTGCCAGCAGTGGTAACAGTCATGAAAAACTGTTTTTT. This codes for CASSGNSHEKLFF. V gene TRBV12-3 or TRBV12-4 combines with J gene TRBJ1-4, with unresolved D. V lost 5 bases to trimming and J lost 6 bases, with 10 bases between them. The CDR3 extends over 13 amino acids.

CDR3 residues: CASSQDRNAGETQYF. The CDR3 DNA sequence: TGTGCCAGCAGCCAAGATCGAAACGCGGGAGAGACCCAGTACTTC. This chain uses TRBV4-2 with TRBJ2-5; D perhaps matches TRBD2 (5 bases). The CDR3 length is 15 residues. The V and J ends lost 0 bases and 4 bases respectively, with 12 bases between them. The germline CDR1 and CDR2 sequences are LGHNA and YNFKEQ.

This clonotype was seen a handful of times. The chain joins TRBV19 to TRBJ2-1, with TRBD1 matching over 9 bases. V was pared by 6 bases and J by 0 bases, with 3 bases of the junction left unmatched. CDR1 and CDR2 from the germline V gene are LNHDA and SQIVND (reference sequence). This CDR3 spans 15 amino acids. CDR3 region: CASSPTGGSYNEQFF. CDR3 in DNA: TGTGCCAGTAGCCCGACAGGGGGCTCCTACAATGAGCAGTTCTTC. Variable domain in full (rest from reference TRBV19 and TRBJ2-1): DGGITQSPKYLFRKEGQNVTLSCEQNLNHDAMYWYRQDPGQGLRLIYYSQIVNDFQKGDIAEGYSVSREKKESFPLTVTSAQKNPTAFYLCASSPTGGSYNEQFFGPGTRLTVL.

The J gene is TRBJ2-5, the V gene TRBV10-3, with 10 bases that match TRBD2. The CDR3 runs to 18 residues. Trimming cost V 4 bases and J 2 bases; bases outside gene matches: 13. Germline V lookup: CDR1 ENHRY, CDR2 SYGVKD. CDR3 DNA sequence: TGTGCCATCAGTGGGGGTTCTAGCGGGAGTCTTGGGCAAGAGACCCAGTACTTC. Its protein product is CAISGGSSGSLGQETQYF.

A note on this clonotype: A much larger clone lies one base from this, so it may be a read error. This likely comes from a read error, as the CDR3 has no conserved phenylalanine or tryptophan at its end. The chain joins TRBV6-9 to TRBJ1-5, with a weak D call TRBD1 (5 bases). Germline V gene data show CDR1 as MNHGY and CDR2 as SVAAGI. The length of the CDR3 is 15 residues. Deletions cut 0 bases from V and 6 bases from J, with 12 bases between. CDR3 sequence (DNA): TGTGCCAGCAGTTATTCCGGCGGGGCTGCTCAGCCCCAGCATTAT. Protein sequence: CASSYSGGAAQPQHY.

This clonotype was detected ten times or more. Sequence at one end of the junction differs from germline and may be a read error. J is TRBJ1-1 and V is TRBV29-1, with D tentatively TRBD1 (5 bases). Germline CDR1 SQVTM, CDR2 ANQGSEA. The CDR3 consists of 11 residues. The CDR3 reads CSFDRTPEAFF. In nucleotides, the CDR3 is TGCAGCTTTGACAGAACCCCTGAAGCTTTCTTT.

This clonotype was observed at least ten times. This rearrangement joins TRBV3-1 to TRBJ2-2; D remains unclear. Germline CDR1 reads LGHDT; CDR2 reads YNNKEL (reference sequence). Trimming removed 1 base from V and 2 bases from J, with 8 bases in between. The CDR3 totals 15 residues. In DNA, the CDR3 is TGTGCCAGCAGCCAAGCTCAACTTAACACCGGGGAGCTGTTTTTT. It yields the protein CASSQAQLNTGELFF.

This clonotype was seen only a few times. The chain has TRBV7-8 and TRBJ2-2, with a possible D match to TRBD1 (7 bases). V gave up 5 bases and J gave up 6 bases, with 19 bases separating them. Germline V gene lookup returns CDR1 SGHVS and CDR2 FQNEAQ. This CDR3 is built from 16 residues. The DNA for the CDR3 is TGTGCCAGCAGCCGACGAGCAGGGGGGCTTGCCGGGGAGCTGTTTTTT. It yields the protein CASSRRAGGLAGELFF.

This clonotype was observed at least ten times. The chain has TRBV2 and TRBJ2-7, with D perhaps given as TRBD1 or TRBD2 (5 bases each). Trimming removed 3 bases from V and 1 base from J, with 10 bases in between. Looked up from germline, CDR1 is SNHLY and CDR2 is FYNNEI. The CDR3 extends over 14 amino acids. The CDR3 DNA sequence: TGTGCCAGCAGTGAGGGGGTCGGATCCTACGAGCAGTACTTC. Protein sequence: CASSEGVGSYEQYF.

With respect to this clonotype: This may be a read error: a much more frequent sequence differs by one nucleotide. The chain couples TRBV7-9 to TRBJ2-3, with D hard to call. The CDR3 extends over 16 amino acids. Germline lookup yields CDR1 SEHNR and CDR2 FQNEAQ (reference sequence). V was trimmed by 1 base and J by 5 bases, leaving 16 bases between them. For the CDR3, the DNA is TGTGCCAGCAGCTTAGGTCCGTCCGGCAGGAAAGATACGCAGTATTTT. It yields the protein CASSLGPSGRKDTQYF.

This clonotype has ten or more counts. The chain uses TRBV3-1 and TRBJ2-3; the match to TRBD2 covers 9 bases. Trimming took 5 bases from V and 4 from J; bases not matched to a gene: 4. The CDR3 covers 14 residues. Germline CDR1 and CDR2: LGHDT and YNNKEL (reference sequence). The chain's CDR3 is CASSFSGRADTQYF. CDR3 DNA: TGTGCCAGCAGCTTTAGCGGGAGAGCAGATACGCAGTATTTT.

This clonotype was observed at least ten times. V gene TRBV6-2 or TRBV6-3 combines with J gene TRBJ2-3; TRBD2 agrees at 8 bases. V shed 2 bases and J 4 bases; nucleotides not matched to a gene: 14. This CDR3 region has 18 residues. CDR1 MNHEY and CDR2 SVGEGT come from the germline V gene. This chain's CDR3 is CASSYPEREPSPADTQYF. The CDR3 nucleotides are TGTGCCAGCAGTTACCCGGAGCGGGAGCCTTCGCCGGCAGATACGCAGTATTTT.

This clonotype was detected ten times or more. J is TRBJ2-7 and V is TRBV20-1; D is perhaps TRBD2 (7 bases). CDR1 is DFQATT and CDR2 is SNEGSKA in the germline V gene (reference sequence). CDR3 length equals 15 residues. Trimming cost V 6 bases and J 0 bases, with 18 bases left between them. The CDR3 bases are TGCAGTGCCAGGGACTACAGGGTTTCCTCCTACGAGCAGTACTTC. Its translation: CSARDYRVSSYEQYF.

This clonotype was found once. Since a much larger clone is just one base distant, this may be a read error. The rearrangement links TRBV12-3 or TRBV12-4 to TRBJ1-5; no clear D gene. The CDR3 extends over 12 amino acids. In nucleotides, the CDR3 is TGTGCCAGCAGTTCAAGCAGTCAGCCCCAGCATTTT. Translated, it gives CASSSSSQPQHF.

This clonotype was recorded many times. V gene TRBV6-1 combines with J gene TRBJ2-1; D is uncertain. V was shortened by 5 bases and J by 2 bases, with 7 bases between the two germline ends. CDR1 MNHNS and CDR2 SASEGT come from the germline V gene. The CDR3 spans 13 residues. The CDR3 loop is CASSFAPYNEQFF. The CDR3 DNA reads TGTGCCAGCAGTTTTGCGCCCTACAATGAGCAGTTCTTC.

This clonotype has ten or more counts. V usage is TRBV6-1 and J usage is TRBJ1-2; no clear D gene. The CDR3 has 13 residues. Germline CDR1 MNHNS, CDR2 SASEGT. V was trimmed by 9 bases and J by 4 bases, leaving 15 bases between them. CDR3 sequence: CASSMGKRYGYTF. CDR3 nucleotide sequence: TGTGCCAGTTCCATGGGGAAGCGCTATGGCTACACCTTC.

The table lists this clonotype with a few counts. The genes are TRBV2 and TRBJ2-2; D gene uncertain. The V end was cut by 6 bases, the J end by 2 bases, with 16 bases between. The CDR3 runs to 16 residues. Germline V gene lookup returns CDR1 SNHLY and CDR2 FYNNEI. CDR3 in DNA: TGTGCCAGCAGCCCTTGGGCAGCCACAAACACCGGGGAGCTGTTTTTT. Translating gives CASSPWAATNTGELFF.

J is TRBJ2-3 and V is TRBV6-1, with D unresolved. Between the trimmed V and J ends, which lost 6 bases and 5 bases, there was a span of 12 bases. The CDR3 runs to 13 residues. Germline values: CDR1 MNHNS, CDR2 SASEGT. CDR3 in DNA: TGTGCCAGCAGCCTCAGCGCAGTAGATACGCAGTATTTT. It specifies CASSLSAVDTQYF.

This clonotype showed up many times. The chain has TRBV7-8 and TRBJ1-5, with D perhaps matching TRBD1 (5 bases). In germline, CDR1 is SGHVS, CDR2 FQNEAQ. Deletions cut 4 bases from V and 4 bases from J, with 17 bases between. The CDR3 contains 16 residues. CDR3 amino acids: CASSSRGAGSNQPQHF. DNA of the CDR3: TGTGCCAGCAGCTCCCGCGGGGCGGGGAGTAATCAGCCCCAGCATTTT.

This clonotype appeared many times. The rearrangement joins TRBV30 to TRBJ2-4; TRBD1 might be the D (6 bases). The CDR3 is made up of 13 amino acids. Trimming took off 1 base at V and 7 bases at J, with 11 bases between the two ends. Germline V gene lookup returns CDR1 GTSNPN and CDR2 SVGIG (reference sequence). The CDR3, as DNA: TGTGCCTGGAGTGGGGACACTAGGAACATTCAGTACTTC. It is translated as CAWSGDTRNIQYF.

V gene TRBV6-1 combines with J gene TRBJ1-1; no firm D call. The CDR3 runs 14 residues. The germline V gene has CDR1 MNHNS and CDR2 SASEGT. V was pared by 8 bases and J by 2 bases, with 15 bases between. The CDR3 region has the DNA TGTGCCAGCCGAACAGCGAGAATCAACACTGAAGCTTTCTTT. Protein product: CASRTARINTEAFF.

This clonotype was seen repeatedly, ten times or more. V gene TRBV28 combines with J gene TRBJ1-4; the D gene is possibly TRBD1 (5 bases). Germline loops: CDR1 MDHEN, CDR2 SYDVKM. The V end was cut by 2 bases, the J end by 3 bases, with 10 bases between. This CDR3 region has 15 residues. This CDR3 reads CASSLQGPSNEKLFF. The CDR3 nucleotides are TGTGCCAGCAGTTTACAGGGACCATCTAATGAAAAACTGTTTTTT.

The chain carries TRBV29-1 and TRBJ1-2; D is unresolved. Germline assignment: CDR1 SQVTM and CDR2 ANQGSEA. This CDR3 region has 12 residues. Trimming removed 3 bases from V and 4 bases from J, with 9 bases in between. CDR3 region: CSVEEGPYGYTF. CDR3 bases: TGCAGCGTTGAGGAAGGCCCCTATGGCTACACCTTC.

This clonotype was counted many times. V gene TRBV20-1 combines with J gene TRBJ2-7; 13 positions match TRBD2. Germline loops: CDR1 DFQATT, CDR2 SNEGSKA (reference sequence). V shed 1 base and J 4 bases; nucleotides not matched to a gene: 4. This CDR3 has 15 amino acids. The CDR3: CSARAGLAGMYEQYF. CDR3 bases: TGCAGTGCTAGAGCGGGACTAGCGGGAATGTACGAGCAGTACTTC.